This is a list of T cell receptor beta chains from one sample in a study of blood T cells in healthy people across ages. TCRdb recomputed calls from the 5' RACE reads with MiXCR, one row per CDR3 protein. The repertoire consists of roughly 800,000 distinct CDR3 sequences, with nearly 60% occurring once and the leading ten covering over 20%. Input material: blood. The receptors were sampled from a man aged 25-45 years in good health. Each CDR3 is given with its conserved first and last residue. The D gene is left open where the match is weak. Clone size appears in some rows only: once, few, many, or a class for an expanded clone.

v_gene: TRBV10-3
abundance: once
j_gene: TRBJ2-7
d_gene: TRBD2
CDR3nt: TGTGCCATCAGTGAGTCGGAGGCGGGGGGGATCAGTTACGAGCAGTACTTC
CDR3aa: CAISESEAGGISYEQYF

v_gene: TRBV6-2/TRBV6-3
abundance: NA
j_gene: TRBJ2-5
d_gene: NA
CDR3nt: TGTGCCAGCAGTTACTTTGGGGGAGAAGAGACCCAGTACTTC
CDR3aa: CASSYFGGEETQYF

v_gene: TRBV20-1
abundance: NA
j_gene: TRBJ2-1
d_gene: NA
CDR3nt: TGCAGTGCCCCCCGTTTGCCCCTCGGGTCCTACAATGAGCAGTTCTTC
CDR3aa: CSAPRLPLGSYNEQFF

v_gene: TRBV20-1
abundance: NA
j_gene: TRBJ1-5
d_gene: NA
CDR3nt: TGCAGTGCTCGTAACACGGGGGATCAGCCCCAGCATTTT
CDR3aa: CSARNTGDQPQHF

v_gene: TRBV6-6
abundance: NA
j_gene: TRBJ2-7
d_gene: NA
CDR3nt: TGTGCCAGCAGTTCCCTGGGCCCCCCTGGGGAGCAGTACTTC
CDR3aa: CASSSLGPPGEQYF

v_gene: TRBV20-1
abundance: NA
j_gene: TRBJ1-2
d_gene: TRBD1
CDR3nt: TGCAGTGCTCGCCAGGGGGCGGGTTACTATGGCTACACCTTC
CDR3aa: CSARQGAGYYGYTF

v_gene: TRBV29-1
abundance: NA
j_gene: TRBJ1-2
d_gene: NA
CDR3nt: TGCAGCGTTGAAATCGAAGGAAGCACCTTC
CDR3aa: CSVEIEGSTF

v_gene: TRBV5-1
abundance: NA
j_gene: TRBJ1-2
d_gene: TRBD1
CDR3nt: TGCGCCAGCAGCGTGGGGACAGTCCTAATCGGCTACACCTTC
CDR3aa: CASSVGTVLIGYTF

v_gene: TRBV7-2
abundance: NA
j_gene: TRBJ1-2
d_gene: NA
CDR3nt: TGTGCCAGCAGCTTAGTGGTCCTCAGCTATGGTTACACCTTC
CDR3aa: CASSLVVLSYGYTF

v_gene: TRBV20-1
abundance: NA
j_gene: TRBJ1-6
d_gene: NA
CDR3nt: TGCAGTGCTGATGGAGGAGGTAATTCACCCCTCCACTTT
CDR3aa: CSADGGGNSPLHF

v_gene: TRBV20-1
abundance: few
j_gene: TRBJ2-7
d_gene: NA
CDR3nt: TGCAGTGCTAGAGTGGGGGGCATGGTTGGCGAGCAGTACTTC
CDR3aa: CSARVGGMVGEQYF

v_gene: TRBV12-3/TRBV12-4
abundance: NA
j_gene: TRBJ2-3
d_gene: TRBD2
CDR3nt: TGTGCCAGCAAGCGCTCAGCGGGGAGCACAGATACGCAGTATTTT
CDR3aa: CASKRSAGSTDTQYF

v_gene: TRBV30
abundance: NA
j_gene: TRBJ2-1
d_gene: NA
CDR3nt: TGTGCCTGTTGGTATGAGCAGTTCTTC
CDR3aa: CACWYEQFF

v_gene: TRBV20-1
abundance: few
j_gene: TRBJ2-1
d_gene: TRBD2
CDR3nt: TGCAGTGCTACACTAGCGGGAGTCAGCTCCTACAATGAGCAGTTCTTC
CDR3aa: CSATLAGVSSYNEQFF

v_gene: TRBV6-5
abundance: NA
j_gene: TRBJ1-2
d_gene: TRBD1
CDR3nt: TGTGCCAGCAGCGGGACAGGTGGTCCCGCTGAGGGCTACACCTTC
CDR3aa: CASSGTGGPAEGYTF

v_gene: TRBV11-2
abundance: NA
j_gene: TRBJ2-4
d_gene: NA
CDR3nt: TGTGCCAGCAGCTTCCGCCACATTCAGTACTTC
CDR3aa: CASSFRHIQYF

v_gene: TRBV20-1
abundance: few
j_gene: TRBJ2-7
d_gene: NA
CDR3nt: TGCAGTGCCAGACGGCAGGGCGCCTACGAGCAGTACTTC
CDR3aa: CSARRQGAYEQYF

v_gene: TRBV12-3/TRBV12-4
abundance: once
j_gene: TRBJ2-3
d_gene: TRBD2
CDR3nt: TGTGCCGGCGCGGCGATAGCGGGAGGCACAGATACGCAGTATTTT
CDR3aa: CAGAAIAGGTDTQYF

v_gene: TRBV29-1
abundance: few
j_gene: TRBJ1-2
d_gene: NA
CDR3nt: TGCAGCGTTGGGGCCGCCCAGGGAGGCTACACCTTC
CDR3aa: CSVGAAQGGYTF

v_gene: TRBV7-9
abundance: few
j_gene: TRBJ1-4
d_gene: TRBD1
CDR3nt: TGTGCCAGCAGATCAGGGGGAGCTAATGAAAAACTGTTTTTT
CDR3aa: CASRSGGANEKLFF

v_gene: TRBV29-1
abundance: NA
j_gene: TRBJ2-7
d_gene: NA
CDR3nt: TGCAGCGCCCGGACAGGACTAAAGTACGAGCAGTACTTC
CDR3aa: CSARTGLKYEQYF

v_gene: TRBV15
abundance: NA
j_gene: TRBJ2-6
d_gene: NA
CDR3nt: TGTGCCACCAGACCACAGGGTGACTCTGGGGCCAACGTCCTGACTTTC
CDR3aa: CATRPQGDSGANVLTF

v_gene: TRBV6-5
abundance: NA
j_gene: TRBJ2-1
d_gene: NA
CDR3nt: TGTGCCAGCAGTTCAACTTGGCTAAATGAGCAGTTCTTC
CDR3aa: CASSSTWLNEQFF

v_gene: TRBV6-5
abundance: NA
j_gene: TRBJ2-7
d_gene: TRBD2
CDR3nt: TGTGCCAGCAGTTACTCTCTAGCGGGAGGGGACTACGAGCAGTACTTC
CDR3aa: CASSYSLAGGDYEQYF

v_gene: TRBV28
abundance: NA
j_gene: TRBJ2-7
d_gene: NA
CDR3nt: TGTGCCAGCAGGACCGGGACGTTGTACTCCAACGAGCAGTACTTC
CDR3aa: CASRTGTLYSNEQYF

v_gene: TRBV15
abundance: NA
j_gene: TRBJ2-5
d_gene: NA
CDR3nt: TGTGCCACCAGCCGAGACCAAGGGGAGACCCAGTACTTC
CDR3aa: CATSRDQGETQYF

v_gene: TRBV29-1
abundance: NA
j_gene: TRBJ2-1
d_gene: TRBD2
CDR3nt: TGCAGCGTAGAGGTTGGGAGGGGAGAGACCCAGTTCTTC
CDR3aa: CSVEVGRGETQFF

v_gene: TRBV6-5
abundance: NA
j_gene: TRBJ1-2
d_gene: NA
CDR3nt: TGTGCCAGCGCAGCCCCCGCCTTAGGAGACTATGGCTACACCTTC
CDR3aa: CASAAPALGDYGYTF

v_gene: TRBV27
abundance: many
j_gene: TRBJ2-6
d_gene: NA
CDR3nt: TGTGCCAGCAGTCCCCTAGCTCGCAGGGGATCTGGGGCCAACGTCCTGACTTTC
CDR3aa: CASSPLARRGSGANVLTF

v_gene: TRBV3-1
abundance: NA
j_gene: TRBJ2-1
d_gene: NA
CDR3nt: TGTGCCAGCAGCCTGCTGGGACCACGGTTCGATGAGCAGTTCTTC
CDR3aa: CASSLLGPRFDEQFF

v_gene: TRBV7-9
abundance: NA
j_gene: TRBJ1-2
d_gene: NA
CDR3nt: TGTGCCAGCAGCTCCCAAGATGGCTACACCTTC
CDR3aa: CASSSQDGYTF

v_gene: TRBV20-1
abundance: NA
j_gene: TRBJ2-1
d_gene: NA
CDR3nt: TGCAGTGCTACTAACAGGGACCACACCAACGAGCAGTTCTTC
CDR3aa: CSATNRDHTNEQFF

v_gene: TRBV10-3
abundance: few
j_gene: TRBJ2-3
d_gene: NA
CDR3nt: TGTGCCATCAGTGACCCCCAGACCGATACGCAGTATTTT
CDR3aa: CAISDPQTDTQYF

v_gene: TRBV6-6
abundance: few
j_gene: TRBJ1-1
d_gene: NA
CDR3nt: TGTGCCAGCACCCCAGGGAAGACCCAGAACACTGAAGCTTTCTTT
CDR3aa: CASTPGKTQNTEAFF

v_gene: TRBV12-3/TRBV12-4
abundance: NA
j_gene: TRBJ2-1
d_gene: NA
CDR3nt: TGTGCCAGCAGTTTAGTAGGGGCCCCTCACAATGAGCAGTTCTTC
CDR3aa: CASSLVGAPHNEQFF

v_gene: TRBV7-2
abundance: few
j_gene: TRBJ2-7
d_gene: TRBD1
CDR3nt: TGTGCCAGCAGTTTAGGGACAGCAAACTCCTACGAGCAGTACTTC
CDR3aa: CASSLGTANSYEQYF

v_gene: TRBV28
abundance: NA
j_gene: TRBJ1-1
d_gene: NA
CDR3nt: TGTGCCAGCAGTTTCCAAGACACTGAAGCTTTCTTT
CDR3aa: CASSFQDTEAFF

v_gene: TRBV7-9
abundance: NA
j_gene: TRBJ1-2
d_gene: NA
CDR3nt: TGTGCCAGCAGCTTAGTAGTCTTCGGGGATGGCTACACCTTC
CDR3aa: CASSLVVFGDGYTF

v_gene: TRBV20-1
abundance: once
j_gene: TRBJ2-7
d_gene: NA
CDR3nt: TGCAGTGCAGAGGGCTCCTACAATGAGCAGTACTTC
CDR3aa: CSAEGSYNEQYF

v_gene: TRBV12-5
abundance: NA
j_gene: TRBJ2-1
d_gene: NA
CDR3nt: TGTGCTAGTGGGCAAGCCCCGGTAGGGGAGCAGTTCTTC
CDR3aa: CASGQAPVGEQFF

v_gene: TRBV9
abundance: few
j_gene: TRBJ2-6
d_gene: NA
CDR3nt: TGTGCCAGCAGCGAAGGCGCTGGGGCCAACGTCCTGACTTTC
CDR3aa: CASSEGAGANVLTF

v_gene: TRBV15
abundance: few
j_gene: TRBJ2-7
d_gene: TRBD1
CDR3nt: TGTGCCACCAGCAGGGCCACAGGGGCCTACGAGCAGTACTTC
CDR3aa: CATSRATGAYEQYF

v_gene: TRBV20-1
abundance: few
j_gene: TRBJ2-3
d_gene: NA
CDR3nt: TGCAGTGCTAGAGTTACAAGCGGCGCGCCAGATACGCAGTATTTT
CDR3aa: CSARVTSGAPDTQYF

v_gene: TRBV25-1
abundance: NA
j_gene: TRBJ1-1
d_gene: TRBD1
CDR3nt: TGTGCCAGCAGGGGTCTTGGGACAGACACTGAAGCTTTCTTT
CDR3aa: CASRGLGTDTEAFF

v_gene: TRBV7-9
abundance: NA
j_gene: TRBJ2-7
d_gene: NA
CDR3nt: TGTGCCAGCAGGAACTCAGGGAGCTCCTACGAGCAGTACTTC
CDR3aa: CASRNSGSSYEQYF

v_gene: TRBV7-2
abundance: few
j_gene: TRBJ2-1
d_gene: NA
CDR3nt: TGTGCCAGCAGCTTAGAAGGCTACGAGGGGCAGTTCTTC
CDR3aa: CASSLEGYEGQFF

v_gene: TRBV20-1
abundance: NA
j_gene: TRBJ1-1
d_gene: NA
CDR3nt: TGCAGCCTACAGAGGGTTCCGTCCTTTTTGAACACTGAAGCTTTCTTT
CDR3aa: CSLQRVPSFLNTEAFF